This entry is about one TCR beta chain. This sample is drawn from a study of blood T cells in healthy people across ages. Peripheral blood from each donor was collected in a volume of about 10 milliliters. V gave up 1 base and J gave up 4 bases, with 13 bases separating them. From germline, CDR1 is DFQATT and CDR2 SNEGSKA (reference sequence). The CDR3 sequence is 14 residues long. Alongside a J-beta primer mix, a sample-barcoded 5' primer served in a second PCR lasting about 7 to 11 cycles. TCRdb ran MiXCR on the 5' RACE reads and lists one entry per CDR3 protein. This sample has about 1.5 million distinct CDR3 sequences, with approximately 43% found just once.

The specimen was blood. The receptor was derived from a woman between 18 and 29 years old in good health. The chain employs TRBV20-1 and TRBJ1-2; no firm D call. In DNA, the CDR3 is TGCAGTGCTAGAGGCACGGACGGAACCTATGGCTACACCTTC. Encoded protein: CSARGTDGTYGYTF.